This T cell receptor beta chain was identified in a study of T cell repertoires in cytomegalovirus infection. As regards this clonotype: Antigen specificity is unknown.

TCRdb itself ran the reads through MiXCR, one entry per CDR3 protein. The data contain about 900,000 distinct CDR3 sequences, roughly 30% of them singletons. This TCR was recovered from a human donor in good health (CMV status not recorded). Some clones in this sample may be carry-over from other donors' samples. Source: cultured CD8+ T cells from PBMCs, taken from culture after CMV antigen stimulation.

CDR3 sequence reads: CASSLPSGGPSGELFF. Written as DNA, the CDR3 is TGTGCCAGCAGCTTACCTAGCGGGGGGCCCTCCGGGGAGCTGTTTTTT. The V and J genes are TRBV7-9 and TRBJ2-2; 11 bases are a match to TRBD2. CDR3 size: 16 residues. Germline loops: CDR1 SEHNR, CDR2 FQNEAQ (reference sequence). V lost 2 bases, J lost 6 bases, and 5 bases stayed unmatched.